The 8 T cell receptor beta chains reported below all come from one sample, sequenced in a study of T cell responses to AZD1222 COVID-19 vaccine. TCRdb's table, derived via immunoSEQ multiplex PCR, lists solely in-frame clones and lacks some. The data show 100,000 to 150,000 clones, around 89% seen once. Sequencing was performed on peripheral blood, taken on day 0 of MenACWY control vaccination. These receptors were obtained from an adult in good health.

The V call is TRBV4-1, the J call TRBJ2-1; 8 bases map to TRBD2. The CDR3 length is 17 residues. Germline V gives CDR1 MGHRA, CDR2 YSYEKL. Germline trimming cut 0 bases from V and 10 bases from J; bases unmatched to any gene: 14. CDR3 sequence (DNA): TGCGCCAGCAGCCAAGAGGTCGCTAGCGGGTTAATCGGGGAGCAGTTCTTC. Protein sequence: CASSQEVASGLIGEQFF.

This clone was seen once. CDR3 DNA sequence: TGTGCCAGCAGTCGTACAGGGGTCTATGGCTACACCTTC. Residues: CASSRTGVYGYTF. V gene TRBV9 combines with J gene TRBJ1-2; 7 bases align to TRBD1. The V gene end was trimmed by 5 bases and the J gene end by 4 bases; junction bases not matched to a gene: 5. CDR3 length: 13 residues. Looked up from germline, CDR1 is SGDLS and CDR2 is YYNGEE.

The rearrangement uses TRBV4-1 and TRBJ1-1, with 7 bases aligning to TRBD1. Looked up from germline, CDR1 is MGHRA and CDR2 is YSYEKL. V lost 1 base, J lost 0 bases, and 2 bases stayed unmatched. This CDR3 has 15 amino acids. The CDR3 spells CASSQGDSLNTEAFF. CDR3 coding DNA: TGCGCCAGCAGCCAAGGGGACAGCCTGAACACTGAAGCTTTCTTT.

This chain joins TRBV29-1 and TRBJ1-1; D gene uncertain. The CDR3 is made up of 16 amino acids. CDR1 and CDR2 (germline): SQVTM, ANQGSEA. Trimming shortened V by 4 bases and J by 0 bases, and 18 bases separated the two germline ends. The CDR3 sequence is CSVGPPAFMMNTEAFF. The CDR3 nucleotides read TGCAGCGTTGGCCCGCCAGCCTTTATGATGAACACTGAAGCTTTCTTT.

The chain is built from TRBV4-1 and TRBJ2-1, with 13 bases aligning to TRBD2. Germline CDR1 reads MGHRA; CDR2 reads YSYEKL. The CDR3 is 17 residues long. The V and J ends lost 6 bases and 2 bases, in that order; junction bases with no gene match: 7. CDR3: CASSPTSGRAAYNEQFF. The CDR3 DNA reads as TGCGCCAGCAGTCCAACTAGCGGGAGGGCCGCCTACAATGAGCAGTTCTTC.

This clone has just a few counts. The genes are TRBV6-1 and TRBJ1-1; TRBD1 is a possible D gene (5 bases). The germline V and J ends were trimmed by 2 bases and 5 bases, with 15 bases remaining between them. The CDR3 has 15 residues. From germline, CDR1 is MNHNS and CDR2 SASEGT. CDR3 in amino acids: CASSEPSGEKTEAFF. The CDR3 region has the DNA TGTGCCAGCAGTGAACCCTCGGGGGAAAAGACTGAAGCTTTCTTT.

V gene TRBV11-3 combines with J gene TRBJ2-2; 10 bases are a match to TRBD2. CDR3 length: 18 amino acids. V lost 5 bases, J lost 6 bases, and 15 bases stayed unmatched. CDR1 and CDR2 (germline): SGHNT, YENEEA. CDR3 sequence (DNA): TGTGCCAGCAGCCTTAGCGGGAGGTCGTCGTATGGGCCCGGGGAGCTGTTTTTT. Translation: CASSLSGRSSYGPGELFF.

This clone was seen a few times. CDR3 in amino acids: CASSRGRRLYGYTF. CDR3 nucleotides: TGTGCCAGCAGTCGCGGCAGGAGACTCTATGGCTACACCTTC. The chain joins TRBV6-5 to TRBJ1-2; D is undetermined. With 5 bases removed from V and 4 bases from J, the gap between germline ends came to 14 bases. CDR3 length: 14 residues. Germline-derived CDR1 and CDR2 are MNHEY and SVGAGI.